One and the same sample provided the 25 T cell receptor beta chains below, sequenced in a study of blood T cell repertoires in COVID-19. Sequencing was performed with immunoSEQ multiplex PCR; in TCRdb, only in-frame clones are kept and a portion is missing. The sample yields roughly 48,000 clones, approximately 88% seen once. Sequenced input: peripheral blood. These receptors were taken from a man aged 65 to 79 with acute or convalescent COVID-19.

The V call is TRBV14, the J call TRBJ2-5, with D possibly TRBD2 on 5 matching bases. CDR1 is SGHDN and CDR2 is FVKESK in the germline V gene. The length of the CDR3 is 14 residues. V was trimmed by 5 bases and J by 7 bases, leaving 17 bases between them. The CDR3 loop reads CASSLDFPIGTQYF. The CDR3 nucleotides are TGTGCCAGCAGCTTGGACTTCCCCATCGGGACCCAGTACTTC.

This clone occurred once. The genes are TRBV5-8 and TRBJ1-2, with 7 bases matching TRBD1. CDR1 and CDR2 from the germline V gene are SGHTS and YDEGEE. The CDR3 totals 13 residues. The trim removed 9 bases at V and 3 bases at J, leaving 8 bases unmatched. CDR3 nucleotide sequence: TGTGCCACCATAACAGGGGACCACTATGGCTACACCTTC. Translation: CATITGDHYGYTF.

CDR3 DNA sequence: TGTGCCAGCAGTTTAGCAGCAGGGCTCACTGAAGCTTTCTTT. As protein: CASSLAAGLTEAFF. This chain joins TRBV27 and TRBJ1-1, with a weak D call TRBD1 (5 bases). Germline CDR1 and CDR2: MNHEY and SMNVEV (reference sequence). The CDR3 contains 14 residues. V lost 2 bases and J 4 bases, leaving 11 bases between the germline ends.

This chain joins TRBV7-2 and TRBJ2-2; 8 nucleotides agree with TRBD1. The CDR3 has 16 amino acids. The V segment lost 6 bases and the J segment 4 bases; nucleotides outside the gene matches: 10. Germline assignment: CDR1 SGHTA and CDR2 FQGNSA. Here the CDR3 reads CASRPPGGLATGELFF. The CDR3 DNA reads TGTGCCAGCAGACCGCCAGGGGGCCTTGCCACCGGGGAGCTGTTTTTT.

V and J are TRBV6-5 and TRBJ1-1, with unresolved D. CDR3 size: 13 residues. Trimming cost V 4 bases and J 5 bases, with 11 bases left between them. The germline CDR1 and CDR2 sequences are MNHEY and SVGAGI. In nucleotides, the CDR3 is TGTGCCAGCAGTTCACCCTATCGGACTGAAGCTTTCTTT. It encodes CASSSPYRTEAFF.

V is TRBV7-3 and J is TRBJ2-2; possible D gene TRBD2, 6 bases. Per the germline V gene, CDR1 is SGHTA and CDR2 is FQGTGA. Trimming removed 5 bases at V and 5 bases at J, with 18 bases between. This CDR3 spans 16 amino acids. CDR3 coding DNA: TGTGCCAGCAGCCCCCCCGTGGGGGGAATAACCGGGGAGCTGTTTTTT. Protein sequence: CASSPPVGGITGELFF.

The V and J genes are TRBV4-2 and TRBJ2-2, with 8 bases that match TRBD2. The CDR3 runs 17 residues. Germline V gene lookup returns CDR1 LGHNA and CDR2 YNFKEQ. With V trimmed by 2 bases and J by 7 bases, 12 bases remained unmatched. The CDR3 nucleotides are TGTGCCAGCAGCCAAAGAAAGTCTAGCGGGTTGGGCGGGGAGCTGTTTTTT. Amino acids: CASSQRKSSGLGGELFF.

The CDR3 sequence is CSASQGERAEAFF. CDR3 in DNA: TGCAGCGCATCACAGGGAGAAAGGGCTGAAGCTTTCTTT. V is TRBV29-1 and J is TRBJ1-1; TRBD1 is a possible D gene (6 bases). From germline, CDR1 is SQVTM and CDR2 ANQGSEA. Trimming cost V 7 bases and J 6 bases, with 18 bases left between them. CDR3 length equals 13 residues.

The chain joins TRBV4-2 to TRBJ1-2; D is undetermined. Germline V gene data show CDR1 as LGHNA and CDR2 as YNFKEQ. The ends were cut back, 0 bases at V and 6 bases at J, with 11 bases in the middle. This CDR3 is 14 amino acids long. The CDR3 is CASSQDGQWDGYTF. The CDR3 DNA is TGTGCCAGCAGCCAAGATGGGCAGTGGGATGGCTACACCTTC.

The chain has TRBV11-3 and TRBJ2-1; 10 bases agree with TRBD1. CDR1 is SGHNT and CDR2 is YENEEA in the germline V gene. The CDR3 loop spans 16 amino acids. V gave up 3 bases and J gave up 7 bases; unmatched junction bases: 9. The CDR3 coding sequence is TGTGCCAGCAGCTTGGCCTCCGGGACAGGGGTTAATGAGCAGTTCTTC. This sequence encodes CASSLASGTGVNEQFF.

This clone has a single count. This chain uses TRBV10-3 with TRBJ1-2, with 7 bases matching TRBD1. The CDR3 is made up of 17 amino acids. Germline CDR1 and CDR2: ENHRY and SYGVKD. Germline trimming cut 0 bases from V and 7 bases from J; bases unmatched to any gene: 14. The CDR3 spells CAISESDRIAAGGGYTF. For the CDR3, the DNA is TGTGCCATCAGTGAGTCGGACAGGATTGCCGCAGGTGGTGGCTACACCTTC.

The chain joins TRBV30 to TRBJ1-4; D unclear. The germline V gene encodes CDR1 GTSNPN and CDR2 SVGIG (reference sequence). V was trimmed by 5 bases and J by 8 bases, leaving 12 bases between them. The CDR3 has 12 amino acids. In DNA, the CDR3 is TGTGCCTGGGAATACAGTGGGGAAAAACTGTTTTTT. Its translation is CAWEYSGEKLFF.

V and J are TRBV19 and TRBJ1-2; tentatively, D is TRBD1 (6 bases). Germline lookup yields CDR1 LNHDA and CDR2 SQIVND (reference sequence). The CDR3 is made up of 14 amino acids. Between the trimmed V and J ends, which lost 4 bases and 3 bases, there was a span of 12 bases. Here the CDR3 reads CASSTSDRDYGYTF. CDR3 DNA sequence: TGTGCCAGTAGTACCTCGGACAGAGACTATGGCTACACCTTC. Together with reference TRBV19 and TRBJ1-2, the CDR3 gives the full variable domain: DGGITQSPKYLFRKEGQNVTLSCEQNLNHDAMYWYRQDPGQGLRLIYYSQIVNDFQKGDIAEGYSVSREKKESFPLTVTSAQKNPTAFYLCASSTSDRDYGYTFGSGTRLTVV.

Here the CDR3 DNA reads TGTGCCAGCAGTTTCTTCCCGCCAGGGGGCGCGGAGACCCAGTACTTC. Amino acids: CASSFFPPGGAETQYF. The rearrangement links TRBV28 to TRBJ2-5; 8 positions agree with TRBD1. CDR3 length: 16 amino acids. V shed 3 bases and J 5 bases; nucleotides not matched to a gene: 11. Per germline, CDR1 MDHEN and CDR2 SYDVKM.

This clone appeared a single time. This chain connects TRBV3-1 (or the pseudogene TRBV3-2) to TRBJ1-2; 7 bases are a match to TRBD1. There are 15 residues in the CDR3. The trim removed 4 bases at V and 6 bases at J, leaving 11 bases unmatched. CDR1 and CDR2 (germline): LGHDT, YNNKEL (reference sequence). The chain's CDR3 is CASSPLRQGDDGYTF. The CDR3 bases are TGTGCCAGCAGCCCACTCAGACAGGGTGACGATGGCTACACCTTC.

The chain has TRBV7-2 and TRBJ2-3, with 7 bases lining up with TRBD2. V was pared by 5 bases and J by 6 bases, with 8 bases of the junction left unmatched. Per the germline V gene, CDR1 is SGHTA and CDR2 is FQGNSA. This CDR3 region has 14 residues. CDR3 DNA: TGTGCCAGCAGCCCTAGCGGAGGAGCGGATACGCAGTATTTT. Its translation: CASSPSGGADTQYF. Variable domain in full (rest from reference TRBV7-2 and TRBJ2-3): GAGVSQSPSNKVTEKGKDVELRCDPISGHTALYWYRQSLGQGLEFLIYFQGNSAPDKSGLPSDRFSAERTGGSVSTLTIQRTQQEDSAVYLCASSPSGGADTQYFGPGTRLTVL.

This sequence joins TRBV19 and TRBJ1-3; no firm D call. Germline V lookup: CDR1 LNHDA, CDR2 SQIVND (reference sequence). This CDR3 is 12 amino acids long. Trimming took 8 bases from V and 0 from J, leaving 5 bases between them. CDR3 DNA sequence: TGTGCCAGTGCGTCCTCTGGAAACACCATATATTTT. Protein sequence: CASASSGNTIYF.

The V call is TRBV28, the J call TRBJ2-7, with D possibly matching TRBD2 (6 bases). V shed 6 bases and J shed 3 bases, with 15 bases lying between them. The CDR3 has 14 residues. Germline-derived CDR1 and CDR2 are MDHEN and SYDVKM. CDR3 in amino acids: CASSPRDWGYEQYF. As DNA, the CDR3 is TGTGCCAGCAGCCCCCGGGACTGGGGCTACGAGCAGTACTTC.

The V gene is TRBV15, the J gene TRBJ2-1; D perhaps matches TRBD2 (6 bases). In germline, CDR1 is LNHNV, CDR2 YYDKDF (reference sequence). CDR3 length equals 14 residues. The V and J ends lost 0 bases and 10 bases respectively, with 13 bases between them. CDR3 amino acids: CATSRDPSGGEQFF. In nucleotides, the CDR3 is TGTGCCACCAGCAGAGATCCGAGCGGAGGGGAGCAGTTCTTC.

Written as DNA, the CDR3 is TGTGCCTGGAGTGTACTCGGGACAGGTTTTCAGCCCCAGCATTTT. This encodes CAWSVLGTGFQPQHF. The chain is built from TRBV30 and TRBJ1-5; TRBD1 aligns across 8 bases. The germline V gene encodes CDR1 GTSNPN and CDR2 SVGIG (reference sequence). The CDR3 loop spans 15 amino acids. J gave up 6 bases and V 0 bases, and 7 bases lay outside the gene matches.

The chain links TRBV11-3 to TRBJ2-3, with 10 bases that match TRBD1. The CDR3 extends over 16 amino acids. V was pared by 3 bases and J by 1 base, with 4 bases of the junction left unmatched. Germline CDR1 reads SGHNT; CDR2 reads YENEEA. The chain's CDR3 is CASSLRGTGGTDTQYF. The CDR3 DNA reads TGTGCCAGCAGCTTGAGGGGGACAGGGGGCACAGATACGCAGTATTTT.

This chain connects TRBV29-1 to TRBJ1-2; D not certain. The germline V gene has CDR1 SQVTM and CDR2 ANQGSEA. The V end lost 3 bases, the J end lost 8 bases, and 7 bases lay between the germline ends. The CDR3 runs 10 residues. The CDR3 here is CSVDIEGYTF. DNA for the CDR3: TGCAGCGTTGACATAGAAGGCTACACCTTC.

J is TRBJ1-4 and V is TRBV6-5; no definite D call. The CDR3 loop spans 11 amino acids. Germline V CDR1 and CDR2: MNHEY, SVGAGI. With 1 base removed from V and 14 bases from J, the gap between germline ends came to 8 bases. For the CDR3, the DNA is TGTGCCAGCAGTTACTACGAGGATCTGTTTTTT. Protein: CASSYYEDLFF.

This clone has a handful of counts. V and J are TRBV10-3 and TRBJ2-5; D uncertain. This CDR3 contains 13 residues. Trimming took off 2 bases at V and 5 bases at J, with 9 bases between the two ends. The germline CDR1 and CDR2 sequences are ENHRY and SYGVKD. The CDR3 bases are TGTGCCATCAGTGAGAGAGTCGGTGAGACCCAGTACTTC. Encoded protein: CAISERVGETQYF.

The V and J genes are TRBV6-5 and TRBJ2-3, with 12 bases matching TRBD2. This CDR3 spans 14 amino acids. CDR1 is MNHEY and CDR2 is SVGAGI in the germline V gene. V shed 6 bases, J shed 11 bases, and the junction held 9 bases outside the gene matches. The CDR3 region is CASRRLAGDGEQYF. The CDR3 DNA reads TGTGCCAGCAGACGACTAGCGGGGGACGGAGAGCAGTATTTT.